The 23 T cell receptor beta chains given below trace back to one sample, sequenced in a study of blood T cell repertoires in COVID-19. Measured with immunoSEQ multiplex PCR; TCRdb has only the in-frame clones, and not every one. The sample yields 150,000 to 200,000 clones, more than 85% seen once. Sequencing input: PBMCs or T cells enriched from blood (not recorded which). These receptors came from a human donor with acute COVID-19. The donor label of this sample is uncertain.

In this sample, this clone turned up once. CDR3 residues: CAISDPDRGGEKLFF. In DNA form, the CDR3 reads TGTGCCATCAGTGACCCTGACAGGGGGGGCGAAAAACTGTTTTTT. V and J are TRBV10-3 and TRBJ1-4; 9 nucleotides agree with TRBD1. Germline V gene sequence: CDR1 ENHRY, CDR2 SYGVKD. Trimming cost V 3 bases and J 8 bases; bases outside gene matches: 7. This CDR3 has 15 residues.

This CDR3 is CASSSGLAGGQETQYF. CDR3 nucleotides: TGTGCCAGCAGCTCGGGACTAGCGGGGGGCCAAGAGACCCAGTACTTC. V is TRBV7-2 and J is TRBJ2-5, with 15 positions matching TRBD2. The J segment lost 1 base and the V segment lost 4 bases, leaving 1 base of the junction unmatched. Germline V gene data show CDR1 as SGHTA and CDR2 as FQGNSA. CDR3 length: 16 amino acids.

The CDR3 spells CASSSTAAQPQHF. The CDR3 DNA is TGTGCCAGCAGCTCAACAGCTGCTCAGCCCCAGCATTTT. J is TRBJ1-5 and V is TRBV13; D ambiguous. Germline lookup yields CDR1 PRHDT and CDR2 FYEKMQ (reference sequence). The CDR3 totals 13 residues. V was cut by 4 bases and J by 6 bases, with 10 bases left in between.

This clone has just a few counts. V usage is TRBV24-1 and J usage is TRBJ1-2; D gene uncertain. V shed 4 bases and J shed 6 bases, with 8 bases lying between them. The CDR3 runs to 12 residues. Per germline, CDR1 KGHDR and CDR2 SFDVKD. The CDR3 DNA reads as TGTGCCACCAGTGACCGACGGGATGGCTACACCTTC. Amino acids: CATSDRRDGYTF.

This chain uses TRBV19 with TRBJ2-1, with 12 nucleotides matching TRBD2. The CDR3 contains 17 residues. V shed 0 bases, J shed 5 bases, and the junction held 5 bases outside the gene matches. Germline V gene lookup returns CDR1 LNHDA and CDR2 SQIVND (reference sequence). The CDR3 loop is CASSIDLGLAGNNEQFF. CDR3 bases: TGTGCCAGTAGTATAGATCTCGGACTAGCGGGGAACAATGAGCAGTTCTTC.

V is TRBV4-3 and J is TRBJ2-1, with 13 bases identical to TRBD2. There are 17 residues in the CDR3. Germline CDR1 is LGHNA and CDR2 is YSLEER. V gave up 1 base and J gave up 5 bases; unmatched junction bases: 5. For the CDR3, the DNA is TGCGCCAGCAGCCAAGCCACTAGCGGGGGGGAAAACAATGAGCAGTTCTTC. It specifies CASSQATSGGENNEQFF.

The V gene is TRBV24-1, the J gene TRBJ2-1; the D gene is possibly TRBD1 (6 bases). The ends were cut back, 2 bases at V and 6 bases at J, with 10 bases in the middle. The CDR3 is made up of 14 amino acids. CDR1 is KGHDR, CDR2 SFDVKD, per germline. CDR3 residues: CATSDSGTSNEQFF. CDR3 sequence (DNA): TGTGCCACCAGTGATTCCGGGACAAGCAATGAGCAGTTCTTC.

The rearrangement uses TRBV13 and TRBJ1-1; maybe TRBD1 (5 bases). The CDR3 is 16 residues long. Germline V gene lookup returns CDR1 PRHDT and CDR2 FYEKMQ (reference sequence). Trimming removed 2 bases from V and 0 bases from J, with 13 bases in between. The CDR3 sequence is CASSLKGALMNTEAFF. CDR3 nucleotide sequence: TGTGCCAGCAGCTTAAAAGGGGCACTCATGAACACTGAAGCTTTCTTT.

This chain connects TRBV12-3 or TRBV12-4 to TRBJ1-1; D is uncertain. V was trimmed by 8 bases and J by 1 base, leaving 8 bases between them. CDR3 length equals 12 residues. This CDR3 reads CASPSSNTEAFF. In DNA, the CDR3 is TGTGCCAGCCCCTCTTCGAACACTGAAGCTTTCTTT.

This clone has just one count. This rearrangement joins TRBV18 to TRBJ2-4; TRBD1 agrees at 8 bases. The CDR3 covers 15 residues. The germline CDR1 and CDR2 sequences are KGHSH and LQKENI. Trimming removed 5 bases from V and 4 bases from J; junction bases left unmatched: 7. In DNA, the CDR3 is TGTGCCAGCTCATCCCCGGGACAGGAGAAAAACATTCAGTACTTC. Encoded protein: CASSSPGQEKNIQYF. Complete variable domain (other parts from reference TRBV18 and TRBJ2-4): NAGVMQNPRHLVRRRGQEARLRCSPMKGHSHVYWYRQLPEEGLKFMVYLQKENIIDESGMPKERFSAEFPKEGPSILRIQQVVRGDSAAYFCASSSPGQEKNIQYFGAGTRLSVL.

This chain links TRBV27 with TRBJ2-3; possibly TRBD1 for D (6 bases). Germline values: CDR1 MNHEY, CDR2 SMNVEV (reference sequence). V gave up 3 bases and J gave up 11 bases, with 15 bases separating them. This CDR3 is built from 13 residues. The CDR3: CASSFTGTSKQYF. The CDR3 DNA reads TGTGCCAGCAGTTTTACCGGGACATCAAAGCAGTATTTT.

The chain uses TRBV6-5 and TRBJ1-1, with TRBD1 as a possible D gene (5 bases). V lost 2 bases and J 2 bases, leaving 12 bases between the germline ends. Germline V gene data show CDR1 as MNHEY and CDR2 as SVGAGI. The CDR3 covers 15 residues. CDR3 sequence (DNA): TGTGCCAGCAGTTACATCCAGGGTCTAAACACTGAAGCTTTCTTT. It is translated as CASSYIQGLNTEAFF.

CDR3 in DNA: TGTGCCAGTAGCAATAGACAGGCCCAAGAGACCCAGTACTTC. It encodes CASSNRQAQETQYF. V and J are TRBV19 and TRBJ2-5; D perhaps matches TRBD1 (6 bases). The ends were cut back, 6 bases at V and 1 base at J, with 12 bases in the middle. CDR3 size: 14 residues. Germline CDR1 is LNHDA and CDR2 is SQIVND (reference sequence).

V gene TRBV19 combines with J gene TRBJ1-5, with a weak D call TRBD1 (6 bases). From germline, CDR1 is LNHDA and CDR2 SQIVND (reference sequence). The CDR3 has 14 amino acids. V lost 0 bases to trimming and J lost 5 bases, with 8 bases between them. As DNA, the CDR3 is TGTGCCAGTAGTATAGAGGCAGGGGATCAGCCCCAGCATTTT. As protein: CASSIEAGDQPQHF.

The rearrangement uses TRBV7-8 and TRBJ2-1; 12 bases align to TRBD2. The CDR3 sequence is 18 residues long. CDR1 is SGHVS, CDR2 FQNEAQ, per germline. V was pared by 2 bases and J by 0 bases, with 5 bases of the junction left unmatched. CDR3 sequence: CASSLRPSGGASYNEQFF. The CDR3 DNA follows: TGTGCCAGCAGCTTAAGGCCTAGCGGGGGGGCCTCCTACAATGAGCAGTTCTTC.

The V and J genes are TRBV7-9 and TRBJ2-6; no reliable D call. V lost 5 bases and J 1 base, leaving 9 bases between the germline ends. The CDR3 totals 15 residues. Germline CDR1 reads SEHNR; CDR2 reads FQNEAQ (reference sequence). The CDR3 DNA sequence: TGTGCCAGCAGCCCCCCCCGGTCTGGGGCCAACGTCCTGACTTTC. Amino acids: CASSPPRSGANVLTF.

The chain carries TRBV3-1 (or the pseudogene TRBV3-2) and TRBJ1-2, with D possibly matching TRBD1 (5 bases). Trimming pared 0 bases from V and 5 bases from J, leaving 16 bases between. The CDR3 loop spans 16 amino acids. The germline CDR1 and CDR2 sequences are LGHDT and YNNKEL (reference sequence). CDR3 protein: CASSQEGRVVEYGYTF. As DNA, the CDR3 is TGTGCCAGCAGCCAAGAAGGCAGGGTAGTCGAGTATGGCTACACCTTC.

This rearrangement joins TRBV19 to TRBJ2-5, with a weak D call TRBD2 (5 bases). The CDR3 contains 19 residues. The V end lost 5 bases, the J end lost 5 bases, and 30 bases lay between the germline ends. The germline V gene has CDR1 LNHDA and CDR2 SQIVND (reference sequence). The CDR3 here is CASSGLPVDSSAAGETQYF. CDR3 DNA: TGTGCCAGTAGTGGCCTCCCGGTGGACTCCTCGGCCGCTGGGGAGACCCAGTACTTC.

The gene calls are TRBV29-1 and TRBJ2-7, with D perhaps matching TRBD2 (5 bases). Germline CDR1 and CDR2: SQVTM and ANQGSEA. The length of the CDR3 is 12 residues. The germline V and J ends were trimmed by 5 bases and 2 bases, with 10 bases remaining between them. This chain's CDR3 is CSVRSGPYEQYF. CDR3 in DNA: TGCAGCGTTCGAAGCGGACCCTACGAGCAGTACTTC.

The rearrangement uses TRBV5-1 and TRBJ1-1; TRBD1 might be the D (6 bases). V dropped 6 bases and J dropped 5 bases, with 17 bases sitting between them. This CDR3 comprises 14 residues. The V gene's germline CDR1 is SGHRS and CDR2 YFSETQ. As DNA, the CDR3 is TGCGCCAGCATGCTCTCACAGGGCTTAACTGAAGCTTTCTTT. This codes for CASMLSQGLTEAFF.

This chain joins TRBV7-3 and TRBJ1-1; no firm D call. There are 13 residues in the CDR3. Germline CDR1 SGHTA, CDR2 FQGTGA. The V gene lost 4 bases and the J gene lost 1 base, with 7 bases spanning the gap. This CDR3 is CASSSQWNTEAFF. The CDR3 bases are TGTGCCAGCAGCTCCCAATGGAACACTGAAGCTTTCTTT.

The gene calls are TRBV25-1 and TRBJ1-5; D not certain. The CDR3 sequence is 13 residues long. Trimming cost V 3 bases and J 7 bases, with 10 bases left between them. Germline values: CDR1 MGHDK, CDR2 SYGVNS. For the CDR3, the DNA is TGTGCCAGCAGTGATAGTAACAGCCAGCCCCAGCATTTT. It translates to CASSDSNSQPQHF.

The V and J genes are TRBV6-2 or TRBV6-3 and TRBJ1-5, with TRBD1 matching over 8 bases. The V gene end was trimmed by 6 bases and the J gene end by 8 bases; junction bases not matched to a gene: 9. The CDR3 is 14 residues long. The germline gives CDR1 MNHEY, CDR2 SVGEGT. The CDR3 DNA is TGTGCCAGCAGCTTTTCAGGGGGCCGAGAGCCCCAGCATTTT. The encoded protein is CASSFSGGREPQHF.